The entry below describes one T cell receptor (beta chain). V was cut by 2 bases and J by 5 bases, with 10 bases left in between. Germline loops: CDR1 MNHEY, CDR2 SMNVEV (reference sequence). The CDR3 sequence is 15 residues long. The data were obtained in a study of blood T cell repertoires in COVID-19. In the study overall: Whether acute or convalescent, the COVID-19 samples came from the United States, Italy and Spain.

Everyone who took part was roughly 18 to 89 years old, and they came from about 23 US areas. Each participant's cohort was designated according to participant-reported clinical history. Data came from immunoSEQ multiplex PCR; TCRdb stores just in-frame clones and leaves some out. This sample has about 280,000 clones, with around 89% found just once. The TCR comes from a woman in her late teens or twenties with acute COVID-19. V and J are TRBV27 and TRBJ1-6; D is possibly TRBD1 (6 bases). The material sequenced was PBMCs or T cells enriched from blood (not recorded which). The CDR3 coding sequence is TGTGCCAGCAGTTTAGACACAGGGAATAATTCACCCCTCCACTTT. Translation gives CASSLDTGNNSPLHF.